These 11 T cell receptor beta chains were all obtained from the same sample, sequenced in a study of T cell repertoires in cytomegalovirus infection. From the reads, TCRdb called clonotypes with MiXCR, one entry per CDR3 protein. The repertoire holds more than 650,000 distinct CDR3 sequences, with roughly 36% as singletons. Sequenced: PBMCs. Receptors originate from a human donor in good health (CMV status not recorded). Some clones in this sample may be carry-over from other donors' samples.

The chain is built from TRBV4-3 and TRBJ1-1, with 7 bases fitting TRBD1. V shed 0 bases, J shed 1 base, and the junction held 8 bases outside the gene matches. Germline CDR1 is LGHNA and CDR2 is YSLEER. This CDR3 spans 17 amino acids. The CDR3 protein is CASSQDVPGTANTEAFF. DNA of the CDR3: TGCGCCAGCAGCCAAGATGTCCCAGGGACAGCGAACACTGAAGCTTTCTTT.

There are a few counts of this clonotype. DNA of the CDR3: TGTGCCAGCAGTTTAAAGGGACAGTCCGAGGAAAAACTGTTTTTT. This encodes CASSLKGQSEEKLFF. The V and J genes are TRBV12-3 or TRBV12-4 and TRBJ1-4, with 7 bases aligning to TRBD1. J lost 8 bases, V lost 2 bases, and 8 bases had no gene match. This CDR3 contains 15 residues.

With respect to this clonotype: A read error may produce the germline difference seen at one junction end. The V call is TRBV7-2, the J call TRBJ1-1, with 9 nucleotides matching TRBD1. Germline V lookup: CDR1 SGHTA, CDR2 FQGNSA. This CDR3 is built from 12 residues. As DNA, the CDR3 is TGTGCCAGCAGCTTGGACAGGGGTGAAGATTTCTTT. Its translation: CASSLDRGEDFF.

The chain employs TRBV10-3 and TRBJ1-1; TRBD1 matches 10 bases. This CDR3 has 13 residues. V lost 6 bases to trimming and J lost 5 bases; unmatched junction nucleotides: 3. Germline assignment: CDR1 ENHRY and CDR2 SYGVKD. The CDR3 spells CAIREDRGTEAFF. Here the CDR3 DNA reads TGTGCCATCAGGGAGGACAGGGGGACTGAAGCTTTCTTT.

CDR3 in DNA: TGTGCCAGCAGCTTTGGGGTGTGGGACACAGATACGCAGTATTTT. It specifies CASSFGVWDTDTQYF. The V call is TRBV7-2, the J call TRBJ2-3; no clear D gene. The CDR3 length is 15 residues. CDR1 SGHTA and CDR2 FQGNSA come from the germline V gene. The V and J ends lost 3 bases and 2 bases respectively, with 12 bases between them. The variable domain in full, with the rest retrieved from reference TRBV7-2 and TRBJ2-3, is GAGVSQSPSNKVTEKGKDVELRCDPISGHTALYWYRQSLGQGLEFLIYFQGNSAPDKSGLPSDRFSAERTGGSVSTLTIQRTQQEDSAVYLCASSFGVWDTDTQYFGPGTRLTVL.

The chain employs TRBV4-2 and TRBJ2-1; perhaps D is TRBD1 or TRBD2 (5 bases each). The CDR3 is 16 amino acids. Trimming pared 4 bases from V and 8 bases from J, leaving 21 bases between. CDR1 and CDR2 from the germline V gene are LGHNA and YNFKEQ. CDR3 in amino acids: CASSPRARAGGDEQFF. The CDR3 nucleotides are TGTGCCAGCAGCCCGCGGGCCAGGGCGGGTGGAGATGAGCAGTTCTTC.

The V and J genes are TRBV7-2 and TRBJ2-2, with unresolved D. Germline V gene sequence: CDR1 SGHTA, CDR2 FQGNSA. Trimming took off 6 bases at V and 1 base at J, with 9 bases between the two ends. The CDR3 length is 14 residues. The CDR3 is CASRVSWNTGELFF. The CDR3 DNA follows: TGTGCCAGCAGAGTAAGCTGGAACACCGGGGAGCTGTTTTTT.

The J gene is TRBJ2-3, the V gene TRBV20-1, with 7 bases that match TRBD1. Losses at the gene ends were 5 bases for V and 5 bases for J; bases not matched to a gene: 7. CDR1 is DFQATT and CDR2 is SNEGSKA in the germline V gene (reference sequence). This CDR3 has 13 residues. The CDR3 sequence is CSAQRGHRDTQYF. The CDR3 DNA reads as TGCAGTGCTCAGAGGGGGCATAGAGATACGCAGTATTTT.

The V call is TRBV6-1, the J call TRBJ2-5; 8 bases line up with TRBD2. The CDR3 consists of 16 residues. Germline V lookup: CDR1 MNHNS, CDR2 SASEGT. The CDR3 spells CATQRGPSARGETQYF. DNA for the CDR3: TGTGCGACTCAGCGGGGGCCCTCAGCCCGGGGCGAGACCCAGTACTTC.

In its sample, this clonotype was seen a few times. The chain is built from TRBV7-9 and TRBJ2-7; 12 bases fit TRBD2. V dropped 1 base and J dropped 2; count of bases not matched to a gene: 9. This CDR3 has 18 amino acids. CDR1 is SEHNR, CDR2 FQNEAQ, per germline (reference sequence). CDR3 amino acids: CASSLVRRLAGGTYEQYF. CDR3 coding DNA: TGTGCCAGCAGCTTAGTCCGGCGTCTAGCGGGGGGGACCTACGAGCAGTACTTC.

This clonotype was seen more than once but under ten times. The chain recombines TRBV25-1 with TRBJ1-5; maybe TRBD1 (5 bases). Germline V gene data show CDR1 as MGHDK and CDR2 as SYGVNS. The V end lost 1 base, the J end lost 6 bases, and 10 bases lay between the germline ends. The CDR3 is 14 amino acids. Here the CDR3 reads CASSEWGRIQPQHF. The CDR3 region has the DNA TGTGCCAGCAGTGAATGGGGCAGGATTCAGCCCCAGCATTTT.